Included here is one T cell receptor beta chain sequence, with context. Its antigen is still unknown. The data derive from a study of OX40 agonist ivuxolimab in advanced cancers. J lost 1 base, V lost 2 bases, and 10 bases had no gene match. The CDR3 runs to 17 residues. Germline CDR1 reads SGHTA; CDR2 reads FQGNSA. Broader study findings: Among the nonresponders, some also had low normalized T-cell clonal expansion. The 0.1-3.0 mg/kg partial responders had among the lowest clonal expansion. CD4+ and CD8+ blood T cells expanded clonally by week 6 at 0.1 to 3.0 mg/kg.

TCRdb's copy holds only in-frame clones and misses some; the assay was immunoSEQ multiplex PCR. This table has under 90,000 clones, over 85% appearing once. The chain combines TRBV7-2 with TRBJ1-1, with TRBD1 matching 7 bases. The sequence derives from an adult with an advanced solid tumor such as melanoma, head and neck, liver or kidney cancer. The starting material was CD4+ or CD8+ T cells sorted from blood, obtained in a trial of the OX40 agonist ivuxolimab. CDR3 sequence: CASSLPTGIGRNTEAFF. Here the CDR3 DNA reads TGTGCCAGCAGCTTACCGACAGGGATCGGCCGGAACACTGAAGCTTTCTTT.